What follows are 28 T cell receptor beta chains derived from one specimen sequenced in a study of blood T cell repertoires in COVID-19. Clones were read by immunoSEQ multiplex PCR, and TCRdb kept only the in-frame ones, dropping some. The data show some 87,000 clones, around 80% seen once. Sequencing used peripheral blood. Receptors originate from a human donor in a cohort sampled during active COVID-19.

V is TRBV5-6 and J is TRBJ1-1; the D is unclear. Trimming removed 1 base at V and 1 base at J, with 8 bases between. Germline V gene sequence: CDR1 SGHDT, CDR2 YYEEEE. The CDR3 length is 14 residues. CDR3 nucleotide sequence: TGTGCCAGCAGCTTGCGTCGACAGAACACTGAAGCTTTCTTT. Encoded protein: CASSLRRQNTEAFF.

This sequence joins TRBV6-5 and TRBJ1-1, with 7 bases matching TRBD1. The V gene's germline CDR1 is MNHEY and CDR2 SVGAGI. Trimming removed 10 bases from V and 0 bases from J; junction bases left unmatched: 11. The length of the CDR3 is 15 residues. CDR3 DNA: TGTGCCACCACCGCCGGGACAGCCATGAACACTGAAGCTTTCTTT. Its protein product is CATTAGTAMNTEAFF.

This chain links TRBV7-8 with TRBJ2-7; 7 bases map to TRBD1. The V gene's germline CDR1 is SGHVS and CDR2 FQNEAQ. J lost 3 bases, V lost 1 base, and 0 bases had no gene match. The length of the CDR3 is 13 residues. The CDR3 spells CASSLDRGYEQYF. Written as DNA, the CDR3 is TGTGCCAGCAGCTTAGACAGGGGCTACGAGCAGTACTTC.

V gene TRBV6-1 combines with J gene TRBJ2-1, with TRBD2 matching 8 bases. CDR1 is MNHNS, CDR2 SASEGT, per germline. Trimming cost V 2 bases and J 8 bases; bases outside gene matches: 11. This CDR3 comprises 16 residues. The CDR3: CASSEIIGGGWDEQFF. The CDR3 DNA is TGTGCCAGCAGTGAAATAATCGGGGGGGGATGGGATGAGCAGTTCTTC.

The rearrangement links TRBV6-1 to TRBJ1-5; D gene ambiguous. Germline CDR1 and CDR2: MNHNS and SASEGT. The CDR3 is made up of 16 amino acids. Trimming left V 0 bases short and J 5 bases short, with 14 bases between. CDR3 bases: TGTGCCAGCAGTGAAGCCCTCCTGAGTCGCGATCAGCCCCAGCATTTT. Translation gives CASSEALLSRDQPQHF.

The chain employs TRBV28 and TRBJ2-1; 16 nucleotides line up with TRBD2. Germline V CDR1 and CDR2: MDHEN, SYDVKM. Unmatched junction bases numbered 14, after V lost 5 bases and J lost 10 bases. CDR3 size: 18 residues. The CDR3 loop reads CASSPVGPGLAGGGEQFF. The CDR3 DNA sequence: TGTGCCAGCAGTCCAGTAGGACCGGGACTAGCGGGAGGGGGCGAGCAGTTCTTC.

This CDR3 is CASWSLPYEQYF. The CDR3 coding sequence is TGTGCCAGCTGGAGTCTCCCCTACGAGCAGTACTTC. The chain links TRBV6-5 to TRBJ2-7; D gene ambiguous. Trimming shortened V by 8 bases and J by 2 bases, and 10 bases separated the two germline ends. Germline V gene sequence: CDR1 MNHEY, CDR2 SVGAGI. The CDR3 consists of 12 residues.

CDR3 bases: TGTGCCAGCTCTGGACTAGCGGGAACCCTCCTCCAGTACGAGCAGTACTTC. Translation gives CASSGLAGTLLQYEQYF. The rearrangement links TRBV18 to TRBJ2-7; 12 bases map to TRBD2. The trim removed 6 bases at V and 4 bases at J, leaving 13 bases unmatched. Germline values: CDR1 KGHSH, CDR2 LQKENI. This CDR3 contains 17 residues.

The J gene is TRBJ1-5, the V gene TRBV7-2; tentative D call: TRBD1 (5 bases). The CDR3 consists of 13 residues. Germline CDR1 reads SGHTA; CDR2 reads FQGNSA. The germline V and J ends were trimmed by 6 bases and 6 bases, with 12 bases remaining between them. The CDR3 spells CASSKGVGQPQHF. CDR3 nucleotides: TGTGCCAGCAGTAAAGGGGTGGGTCAGCCCCAGCATTTT.

V usage is TRBV19 and J usage is TRBJ1-1, with 10 bases that match TRBD1. The germline V gene has CDR1 LNHDA and CDR2 SQIVND (reference sequence). With V trimmed by 6 bases and J by 3 bases, 10 bases remained unmatched. The CDR3 totals 16 residues. In nucleotides, the CDR3 is TGTGCCAGTAGAGAAACCACCGGGACAGGGGACACTGAAGCTTTCTTT. Its protein product is CASRETTGTGDTEAFF.

This chain links TRBV28 with TRBJ2-2; possibly TRBD2 for D (5 bases). CDR3 length equals 15 residues. V was shortened by 7 bases and J by 1 base, with 13 bases between the two germline ends. Germline loops: CDR1 MDHEN, CDR2 SYDVKM. The CDR3 loop reads CASKGGTVNTGELFF. The CDR3 nucleotides read TGTGCCAGCAAAGGAGGAACGGTGAACACCGGGGAGCTGTTTTTT.

The J gene is TRBJ2-3, the V gene TRBV10-2; 9 positions match TRBD2. The germline CDR1 and CDR2 sequences are WSHSY and SAAADI. Germline trimming cut 6 bases from V and 5 bases from J; bases unmatched to any gene: 9. The CDR3 spans 15 residues. This CDR3 is CASSARAGGGDTQYF. CDR3 DNA sequence: TGCGCCAGCAGCGCAAGGGCGGGAGGGGGAGATACGCAGTATTTT.

The chain links TRBV24-1 to TRBJ1-3; D unresolved. Germline CDR1 reads KGHDR; CDR2 reads SFDVKD. Trimming removed 12 bases from V and 4 bases from J, with 18 bases in between. This CDR3 contains 14 residues. CDR3 amino acids: CAPYSPGLGNTIYF. The DNA for the CDR3 is TGTGCCCCCTACTCTCCGGGTCTCGGAAACACCATATATTTT.

The chain couples TRBV5-1 to TRBJ2-3, with a tentative D call TRBD2 (6 bases). V gave up 2 bases and J gave up 4 bases, with 17 bases separating them. Germline V CDR1 and CDR2: SGHRS, YFSETQ. The CDR3 runs 16 residues. The chain's CDR3 is CASSFILAPGADTQYF. CDR3 nucleotide sequence: TGCGCCAGCAGCTTTATTCTAGCGCCCGGTGCAGATACGCAGTATTTT.

The chain carries TRBV5-1 and TRBJ1-2, with D maybe TRBD1 (6 bases). V shed 1 base and J shed 8 bases, with 15 bases lying between them. Germline V lookup: CDR1 SGHRS, CDR2 YFSETQ. CDR3 length: 14 residues. CDR3 bases: TGCGCCAGCAGCTTGAATACAGGGACGGGGGGCTACACCTTC. It specifies CASSLNTGTGGYTF.

The chain recombines TRBV18 with TRBJ2-1; 12 bases are shared with TRBD2. Germline V gene lookup returns CDR1 KGHSH and CDR2 LQKENI. Trimming at V came to 2 bases and at J to 4 bases, leaving 3 bases not matched to a gene. CDR3 length equals 16 residues. The CDR3 nucleotides read TGTGCCAGCTCACCAGGGCTAGCGGGAGGGTACAATGAGCAGTTCTTC. This codes for CASSPGLAGGYNEQFF. The full variable domain, its missing parts supplied by reference TRBV18 and TRBJ2-1, is NAGVMQNPRHLVRRRGQEARLRCSPMKGHSHVYWYRQLPEEGLKFMVYLQKENIIDESGMPKERFSAEFPKEGPSILRIQQVVRGDSAAYFCASSPGLAGGYNEQFFGPGTRLTVL.

The chain has TRBV6-5 and TRBJ2-1, with D unclear. The CDR3 runs 13 residues. Trimming removed 8 bases from V and 3 bases from J, with 11 bases in between. Germline V gene sequence: CDR1 MNHEY, CDR2 SVGAGI. CDR3 loop: CASYKKNYNEQFF. Written as DNA, the CDR3 is TGTGCCAGCTATAAAAAAAACTACAATGAGCAGTTCTTC.

The chain combines TRBV6-2 or TRBV6-3 with TRBJ2-6; unclear D gene. This CDR3 has 15 amino acids. V lost 4 bases to trimming and J lost 0 bases, with 7 bases between them. Germline values: CDR1 MNHEY, CDR2 SVGEGT. CDR3 region: CASSSRSSGANVLTF. The CDR3 nucleotides read TGTGCCAGCAGTTCCCGTAGCTCTGGGGCCAACGTCCTGACTTTC.

V gene TRBV20-1 combines with J gene TRBJ1-2; D unresolved. The CDR3 is made up of 11 amino acids. V was cut by 5 bases and J by 4 bases, with 8 bases left in between. The germline gives CDR1 DFQATT, CDR2 SNEGSKA (reference sequence). Here the CDR3 DNA reads TGCAGTGCTCCCGGGATCTATGGCTACACCTTC. This sequence encodes CSAPGIYGYTF.

V usage is TRBV27 and J usage is TRBJ1-2; weak D call: TRBD1 (6 bases). This CDR3 is built from 12 residues. The V gene's germline CDR1 is MNHEY and CDR2 SMNVEV (reference sequence). V dropped 7 bases and J dropped 2 bases, with 8 bases sitting between them. The DNA of the CDR3 is TGTGCCAGCACCACAGGGAACTATGGCTACACCTTC. Translation: CASTTGNYGYTF.

This rearrangement joins TRBV3-1 (or the pseudogene TRBV3-2) to TRBJ2-7, with 12 bases that match TRBD1. Germline CDR1 and CDR2: LGHDT and YNNKEL (reference sequence). The ends lost 6 bases at V and 4 bases at J; junction bases unmatched: 4. This CDR3 is 14 amino acids long. CDR3 loop: CASRLGQGAYEQYF. The CDR3 DNA reads as TGTGCCAGCAGACTGGGACAGGGGGCATACGAGCAGTACTTC.

The rearrangement uses TRBV5-1 and TRBJ2-1, with 8 bases that match TRBD2. This CDR3 region has 19 residues. Looked up from germline, CDR1 is SGHRS and CDR2 is YFSETQ. The ends lost 0 bases at V and 3 bases at J; junction bases unmatched: 14. The CDR3 bases are TGCGCCAGCAGCTTGGTGGTGACTAGCGAGTCGTGGGGCTACAATGAGCAGTTCTTC. As protein: CASSLVVTSESWGYNEQFF.

In this sample, this clone turned up a few times. This rearrangement joins TRBV5-4 to TRBJ1-1; the match to TRBD1 covers 10 bases. CDR1 is SGHNT, CDR2 YYREEE, per germline (reference sequence). This CDR3 region has 16 residues. J gave up 0 bases and V 4 bases, and 6 bases lay outside the gene matches. The CDR3 here is CASSTDRGQMNTEAFF. The CDR3 DNA reads as TGTGCCAGCAGCACCGACAGGGGGCAGATGAACACTGAAGCTTTCTTT.

This chain links TRBV7-9 with TRBJ1-2; weak D call: TRBD1 (6 bases). From germline, CDR1 is SEHNR and CDR2 FQNEAQ (reference sequence). This CDR3 is built from 14 residues. Trimming pared 6 bases from V and 4 bases from J, leaving 15 bases between. CDR3 in DNA: TGTGCCAGCAGACCGGAGGACAGACGCTATGGCTACACCTTC. Translated, it gives CASRPEDRRYGYTF.

The chain has TRBV10-3 and TRBJ2-5; no definite D call. Germline CDR1 reads ENHRY; CDR2 reads SYGVKD. Trimming cost V 7 bases and J 0 bases, with 9 bases left between them. There are 13 residues in the CDR3. Here the CDR3 DNA reads TGTGCCATCAACAGAAATTACCAAGAGACCCAGTACTTC. Translating it yields CAINRNYQETQYF.

V is TRBV7-6 and J is TRBJ2-1, with 13 bases fitting TRBD2. Germline lookup yields CDR1 SGHVS and CDR2 FNYEAQ. The CDR3 is 20 residues long. V lost 1 base and J lost 4; bases outside the gene matches: 13. The CDR3 sequence: CASSLVATSGRNPLYNEQFF. CDR3 DNA: TGTGCCAGCAGCTTAGTAGCGACTAGCGGGAGGAACCCCCTGTACAATGAGCAGTTCTTC.

In regard to this clone: Other DNA variants within this sample encode the same CDR3. The V and J genes are TRBV6-5 and TRBJ1-6, with 9 bases fitting TRBD1. J lost 10 bases, V lost 3 bases, and 4 bases had no gene match. From germline, CDR1 is MNHEY and CDR2 SVGAGI. CDR3 length: 14 amino acids. The CDR3 reads CASSYPGQGSPLHF. In nucleotides, the CDR3 is TGTGCCAGCAGTTATCCGGGACAGGGATCACCCCTCCACTTT.

The gene calls are TRBV7-2 and TRBJ1-3; 10 bases line up with TRBD1. CDR3 length: 19 amino acids. Germline CDR1 is SGHTA and CDR2 is FQGNSA. Germline trimming cut 5 bases from V and 0 bases from J; bases unmatched to any gene: 13. CDR3: CASSLRQGAAEFSGNTIYF. The CDR3, as DNA: TGTGCCAGCAGCCTCAGACAGGGGGCTGCGGAGTTCTCTGGAAACACCATATATTTT.